One and the same sample provided the 24 T cell receptor beta chains below, sequenced in a study of cytomegalovirus exposure and HLA in healthy donors. The PCR ran on 60 Vbeta and 13 Jbeta primers. The method was immunoSEQ multiplex PCR; TCRdb's version includes in-frame clones alone and lacks a portion of them. Of tens of thousands of clones in the sample, approximately 80% were seen once. The sample comprised PBMCs. The receptors were sampled from a female donor in good health and CMV-seronegative.

J is TRBJ2-7 and V is TRBV7-2; 7 bases match TRBD2. J gave up 5 bases and V 4 bases, and 11 bases lay outside the gene matches. Germline lookup yields CDR1 SGHTA and CDR2 FQGNSA. CDR3 length: 15 residues. In DNA form, the CDR3 reads TGTGCCAGCAGCTCCTATGCGGGAGCCGCTAACGAGCAGTACTTC. This translates into CASSSYAGAANEQYF.

This chain connects TRBV7-9 to TRBJ1-1; D call uncertain. The germline CDR1 and CDR2 sequences are SEHNR and FQNEAQ (reference sequence). The CDR3 is 13 amino acids. The V end was cut by 1 base, the J end by 1 base, with 4 bases between. The CDR3 reads CASSLERNTEAFF. CDR3 sequence (DNA): TGTGCCAGCAGCTTAGAGAGGAACACTGAAGCTTTCTTT.

The DNA of the CDR3 is TGTGCCAGCAGCCTGAGGTCGGTTTCCGGGGGGCCTCATGGCTACACCTTC. Translating it yields CASSLRSVSGGPHGYTF. The chain joins TRBV28 to TRBJ1-2, with TRBD1 as a possible D gene (6 bases). The germline gives CDR1 MDHEN, CDR2 SYDVKM. Between the trimmed V and J ends, which lost 6 bases and 6 bases, there was a span of 26 bases. This CDR3 has 17 amino acids.

The chain uses TRBV5-4 and TRBJ2-7, with TRBD2 as a possible D gene (7 bases). This CDR3 has 15 amino acids. The germline CDR1 and CDR2 sequences are SGHNT and YYREEE (reference sequence). Trimming stripped 0 bases from V and 2 bases from J, with 12 bases between. The CDR3 is CASSLAGEGPYEQYF. CDR3 nucleotides: TGTGCCAGCAGCTTGGCAGGGGAGGGCCCCTACGAGCAGTACTTC.

The chain has TRBV9 and TRBJ2-5; 9 positions agree with TRBD1. The germline V gene encodes CDR1 SGDLS and CDR2 YYNGEE. The CDR3 has 16 amino acids. The ends lost 3 bases at V and 4 bases at J; junction bases unmatched: 10. CDR3 DNA: TGTGCCAGCAGCGCCAACTTGGGACAGGGAGGAGAGACCCAGTACTTC. It codes for CASSANLGQGGETQYF.

This chain joins TRBV27 and TRBJ2-7; a weak D match, TRBD1 (5 bases). Germline CDR1 and CDR2: MNHEY and SMNVEV (reference sequence). The CDR3 length is 13 residues. The V and J ends lost 5 bases and 1 base respectively, with 9 bases between them. The CDR3 reads CASSTGRSYEQYF. The CDR3 DNA follows: TGTGCCAGCAGTACAGGCCGTTCCTACGAGCAGTACTTC.

The gene calls are TRBV29-1 and TRBJ2-1, with D unclear. V dropped 8 bases and J dropped 8 bases, with 10 bases sitting between them. CDR3 length: 10 residues. CDR1 is SQVTM, CDR2 ANQGSEA, per germline. CDR3 nucleotides: TGCAGCACACTCAGCGATGAGCAGTTCTTC. Its protein product is CSTLSDEQFF.

The chain is built from TRBV15 and TRBJ2-6; a weak D match, TRBD1 (6 bases). CDR1 and CDR2 (germline): LNHNV, YYDKDF (reference sequence). CDR3 length: 19 residues. V was shortened by 3 bases and J by 0 bases, with 18 bases between the two germline ends. CDR3 protein: CATSRDGQYSISGANVLTF. The CDR3 DNA reads as TGTGCCACCAGCAGGGATGGACAGTATTCAATCTCTGGGGCCAACGTCCTGACTTTC.

Written as DNA, the CDR3 is TGTGCCAGCAGCCAAGCCCCCGGGGGAGCGACCCAGCCCCAGCATTTT. It is translated as CASSQAPGGATQPQHF. The J gene is TRBJ1-5, the V gene TRBV4-2, with a tentative D call TRBD1 (5 bases). The germline gives CDR1 LGHNA, CDR2 YNFKEQ. Trimming took off 1 base at V and 7 bases at J, with 17 bases between the two ends. This CDR3 spans 16 amino acids.

This sequence joins TRBV5-1 and TRBJ1-2; 10 nucleotides match TRBD1. Germline assignment: CDR1 SGHRS and CDR2 YFSETQ. V lost 4 bases and J lost 3; bases outside the gene matches: 6. This CDR3 region has 15 residues. For the CDR3, the DNA is TGCGCCAGCAGCAAGGACGGGACAGGGGACTATGGCTACACCTTC. Protein sequence: CASSKDGTGDYGYTF.

This chain links TRBV11-2 with TRBJ1-2, with a tentative D call TRBD1 (6 bases). The CDR3 spans 16 residues. V was cut by 11 bases and J by 3 bases, with 25 bases left in between. Germline CDR1 reads SGHAT; CDR2 reads FQNNGV. CDR3 sequence reads: CASKTGYGPLDYGYTF. CDR3 sequence (DNA): TGTGCCTCCAAAACAGGGTACGGTCCCTTAGACTATGGCTACACCTTC.

The chain combines TRBV29-1 with TRBJ1-2; the D is unclear. CDR1 SQVTM and CDR2 ANQGSEA come from the germline V gene. V lost 4 bases and J 0 bases, leaving 12 bases between the germline ends. This CDR3 contains 14 residues. CDR3 sequence: CSVGGRVANYGYTF. CDR3 DNA sequence: TGCAGCGTTGGTGGGCGGGTAGCTAACTATGGCTACACCTTC.

This sequence joins TRBV4-1 and TRBJ2-1; tentatively, D is TRBD2 (5 bases). Germline values: CDR1 MGHRA, CDR2 YSYEKL. CDR3 length equals 16 residues. Trimming removed 0 bases at V and 0 bases at J, with 9 bases between. The CDR3 DNA sequence: TGCGCCAGCAGCCAAGATCGGGGAAGCTCCTACAATGAGCAGTTCTTC. Translation gives CASSQDRGSSYNEQFF.

This clone was seen only a few times. This sequence joins TRBV2 and TRBJ2-7, with D maybe TRBD2 (6 bases). Per germline, CDR1 SNHLY and CDR2 FYNNEI. V shed 7 bases and J shed 3 bases, with 19 bases lying between them. The CDR3 is made up of 15 amino acids. The CDR3 bases are TGTGCCAGCAACCTGGGGTCGGGGGTCGGCTACGAGCAGTACTTC. Amino acid sequence: CASNLGSGVGYEQYF.

There are a few counts of this clone. The chain is built from TRBV5-1 and TRBJ2-1, with a weak D call TRBD1 (6 bases). There are 16 residues in the CDR3. V lost 3 bases, J lost 6 bases, and 19 bases lay in between. Per germline, CDR1 SGHRS and CDR2 YFSETQ. The CDR3 bases are TGCGCCAGCAGCTACCAACAGGGCGTGATCACCAATGAGCAGTTCTTC. Translating gives CASSYQQGVITNEQFF.

This clone has just a few counts. This chain connects TRBV30 to TRBJ2-5, with 11 bases matching TRBD1. The V and J ends lost 3 bases and 4 bases, in that order; junction bases with no gene match: 16. The CDR3 extends over 18 amino acids. Per the germline V gene, CDR1 is GTSNPN and CDR2 is SVGIG (reference sequence). CDR3 in amino acids: CAWSQDRGPLGGGETQYF. CDR3 nucleotides: TGTGCCTGGAGCCAGGACAGGGGGCCCTTAGGTGGTGGAGAGACCCAGTACTTC.

The V gene is TRBV2, the J gene TRBJ2-1, with D maybe TRBD2 (6 bases). This CDR3 has 13 residues. Per germline, CDR1 SNHLY and CDR2 FYNNEI. The V and J ends lost 5 bases and 5 bases respectively, with 10 bases between them. The CDR3 reads CASSSGDHNEQFF. The CDR3 nucleotides read TGTGCCAGCAGTTCGGGGGACCACAATGAGCAGTTCTTC.

This clone has only one observation. This sequence joins TRBV6-4 and TRBJ1-6; D may be TRBD1 (5 bases). The germline gives CDR1 MRHNA, CDR2 SNTAGT. V shed 1 base and J shed 0 bases, with 13 bases lying between them. The CDR3 runs to 18 residues. The CDR3 spells CASSDLAGFSSYNSPLHF. DNA for the CDR3: TGTGCCAGCAGTGACTTGGCAGGGTTTAGCTCCTATAATTCACCCCTCCACTTT.

The chain combines TRBV4-2 with TRBJ2-5; TRBD2 matches at 8 bases. The DNA end is a closer match to TRBJ2-7, so the J assignment may be wrong. CDR3 length: 20 residues. CDR1 and CDR2 (germline): LGHNA, YNFKEQ. This chain's CDR3 is CASSHLSIRVAGGSSYEQYF. CDR3 in DNA: TGTGCCAGCAGCCACCTCTCCATTAGAGTGGCGGGGGGAAGCTCCTACGAGCAGTACTTC.

This clone was counted once. This chain links TRBV5-6 with TRBJ2-5; 10 bases agree with TRBD2. Germline lookup yields CDR1 SGHDT and CDR2 YYEEEE. J was trimmed by 1 base and V by 3 bases; bases with no gene match: 6. The CDR3 has 16 residues. For the CDR3, the DNA is TGTGCCAGCAGCTGGGGGAGCGGGGGGGCCCAAGAGACCCAGTACTTC. It encodes CASSWGSGGAQETQYF.

J is TRBJ1-1 and V is TRBV28; unclear D gene. V lost 5 bases, J lost 1 base, and 20 bases lay in between. The CDR3 has 17 residues. CDR1 is MDHEN, CDR2 SYDVKM, per germline. The CDR3 bases are TGTGCCAGCAGTCGGAGTCGTGGTCGGTTAGCGAACACTGAAGCTTTCTTT. The encoded protein is CASSRSRGRLANTEAFF.

The V gene is TRBV9, the J gene TRBJ1-2; TRBD1 aligns across 9 bases. Germline CDR1 is SGDLS and CDR2 is YYNGEE. This CDR3 contains 14 residues. With V trimmed by 4 bases and J by 7 bases, 8 bases remained unmatched. This chain's CDR3 is CASSYQGQGIGYTF. The DNA for the CDR3 is TGTGCCAGCAGCTACCAGGGACAGGGTATTGGCTACACCTTC.

V and J are TRBV6-5 and TRBJ1-4; weak D call: TRBD1 (5 bases). Germline V CDR1 and CDR2: MNHEY, SVGAGI. The CDR3 runs to 16 residues. Trimming removed 0 bases from V and 4 bases from J, with 12 bases in between. CDR3 protein: CASSYSGGRLNEKLFF. CDR3 nucleotide sequence: TGTGCCAGCAGTTACTCCGGGGGACGGCTTAATGAAAAACTGTTTTTT.

This chain links TRBV19 with TRBJ2-1, with no clear D. CDR1 and CDR2 from the germline V gene are LNHDA and SQIVND (reference sequence). V shed 1 base and J shed 5 bases, with 9 bases lying between them. The length of the CDR3 is 14 residues. CDR3 in amino acids: CASSIAGVDNEQFF. The CDR3 region has the DNA TGTGCCAGTAGTATAGCCGGAGTCGACAATGAGCAGTTCTTC.